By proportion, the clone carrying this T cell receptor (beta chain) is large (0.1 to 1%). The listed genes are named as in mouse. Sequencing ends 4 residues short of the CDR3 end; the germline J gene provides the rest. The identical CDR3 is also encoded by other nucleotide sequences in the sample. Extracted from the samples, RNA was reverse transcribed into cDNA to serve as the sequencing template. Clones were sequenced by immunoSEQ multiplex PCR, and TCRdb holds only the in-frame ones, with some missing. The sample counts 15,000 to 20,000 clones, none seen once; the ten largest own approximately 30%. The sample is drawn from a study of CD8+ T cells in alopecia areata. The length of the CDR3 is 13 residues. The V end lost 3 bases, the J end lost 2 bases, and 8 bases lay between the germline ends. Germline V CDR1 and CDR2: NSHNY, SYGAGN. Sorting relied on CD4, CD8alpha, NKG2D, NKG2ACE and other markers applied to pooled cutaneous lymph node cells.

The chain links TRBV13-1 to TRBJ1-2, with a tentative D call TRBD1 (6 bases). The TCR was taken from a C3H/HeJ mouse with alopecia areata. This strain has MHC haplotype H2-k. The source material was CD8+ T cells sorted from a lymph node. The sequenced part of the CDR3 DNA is TGTGCCAGCAGTGGAACAGGGAACTCC. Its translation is CASSGTGNS. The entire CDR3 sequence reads CASSGTGNSDYTF.